This T cell receptor (beta chain) stems from a study of T cell responses to AZD1222 COVID-19 vaccine. Study information: Timing groups of about 4 and about 12 weeks for second doses were pooled.

Sequencing used immunoSEQ multiplex PCR; TCRdb keeps in-frame clones, though not all of them. This sample yields some 130,000 clones, of which 93% are seen a single time; under 6.5% belongs to the top ten. About this clone itself: Antigen specificity is unknown.

The CDR3 sequence is 17 residues long. The germline gives CDR1 KGHDR, CDR2 SFDVKD. V gave up 3 bases and J gave up 4 bases, with 18 bases separating them. Study observations and caveats: At 160-218 and 743-854, vaccine-associated CD4 TCRs were dominant, and they spanned spike. Just 5 to 7 AZD1222 recipients were seropositive at baseline. Females made up more of the donors, who were largely white British, and clonal diversity may have come out too low.

Sample: peripheral blood, taken on day 0 of AZD1222 vaccination. The receptor comes from an adult in good health. The chain joins TRBV24-1 to TRBJ2-1; possibly TRBD1 or TRBD2 for D (6 bases each). As DNA, the CDR3 is TGTGCCACCAGTGATGAGGGGGGTCAGGGGACTTACAATGAGCAGTTCTTC. It yields the protein CATSDEGGQGTYNEQFF.